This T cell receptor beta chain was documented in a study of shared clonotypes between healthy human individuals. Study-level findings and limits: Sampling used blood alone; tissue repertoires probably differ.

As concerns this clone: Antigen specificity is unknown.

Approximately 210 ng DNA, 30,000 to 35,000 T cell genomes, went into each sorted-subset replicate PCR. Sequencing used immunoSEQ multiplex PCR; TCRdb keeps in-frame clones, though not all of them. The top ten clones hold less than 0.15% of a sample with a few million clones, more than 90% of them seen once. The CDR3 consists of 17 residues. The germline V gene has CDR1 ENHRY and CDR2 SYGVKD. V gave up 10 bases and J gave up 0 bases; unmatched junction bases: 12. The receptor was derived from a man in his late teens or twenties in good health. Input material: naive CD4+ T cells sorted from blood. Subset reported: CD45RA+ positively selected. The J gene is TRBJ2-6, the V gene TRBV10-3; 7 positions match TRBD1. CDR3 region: CATNPGQSYSGANVLTF. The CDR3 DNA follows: TGTGCCACAAACCCGGGACAGTCCTACTCTGGGGCCAACGTCCTGACTTTC.